This TCR beta chain comes out of a study of glioma-infiltrating T cells. Study-wide results and limits: Non-neoplastic patients had below-expected tissue-blood divergence, while all gliomas exceeded expectation.

TCR alpha and beta CDR3 regions were amplified from RNA using iRepertoire nested multiplex PCR. TCRdb re-derived calls from the multiplex PCR reads in MiXCR, one entry per CDR3 protein. Seen here are approximately 140,000 distinct CDR3 sequences, about 25% observed once, and the top ten hold roughly a quarter. This clonotype was seen at least ten times. What it binds is not known. The CDR3 spans 12 residues. The V gene lost 2 bases and the J gene lost 5 bases, with 4 bases spanning the gap. Germline V gives CDR1 MDHEN, CDR2 SYDVKM. Material for sequencing was glioma tissue, nonneoplastic brain tissue, or PBMCs (not recorded which). The clonotype was recovered from a human donor with low-grade glioma or glioblastoma, undergoing nonglioma brain surgery, or in good health (not recorded which). The chain couples TRBV28 to TRBJ1-5; D gene ambiguous. The CDR3, as DNA: TGTGCCAGCAGTTTAACCGATCAGCCCCAGCATTTT. Translated: CASSLTDQPQHF.